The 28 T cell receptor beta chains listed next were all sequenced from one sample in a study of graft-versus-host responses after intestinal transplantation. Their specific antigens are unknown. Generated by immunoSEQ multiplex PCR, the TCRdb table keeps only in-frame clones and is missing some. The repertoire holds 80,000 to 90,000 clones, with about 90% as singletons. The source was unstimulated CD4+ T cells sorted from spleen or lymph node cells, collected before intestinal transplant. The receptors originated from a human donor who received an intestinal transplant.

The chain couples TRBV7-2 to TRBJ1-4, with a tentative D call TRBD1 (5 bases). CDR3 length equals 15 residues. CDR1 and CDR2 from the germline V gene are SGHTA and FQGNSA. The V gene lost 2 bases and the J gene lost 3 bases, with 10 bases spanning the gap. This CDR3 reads CASSLQGGPNEKLFF. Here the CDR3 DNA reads TGTGCCAGCAGCTTACAGGGCGGTCCTAATGAAAAACTGTTTTTT.

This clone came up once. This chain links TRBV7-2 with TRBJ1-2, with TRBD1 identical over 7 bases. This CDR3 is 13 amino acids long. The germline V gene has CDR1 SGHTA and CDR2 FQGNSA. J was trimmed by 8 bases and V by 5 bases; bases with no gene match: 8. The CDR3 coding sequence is TGTGCCAGCAGCGGTGACAGGGTGAGGGGCTACACCTTC. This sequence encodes CASSGDRVRGYTF.

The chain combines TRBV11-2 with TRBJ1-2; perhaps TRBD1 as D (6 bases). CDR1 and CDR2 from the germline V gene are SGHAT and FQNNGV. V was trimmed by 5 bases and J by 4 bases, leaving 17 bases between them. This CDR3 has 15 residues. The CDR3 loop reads CASSRLQGGSYGYTF. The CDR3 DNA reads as TGTGCCAGCAGCAGACTACAGGGAGGGAGCTATGGCTACACCTTC.

The CDR3 reads CASSPRQGRGETQYF. In nucleotides, the CDR3 is TGTGCCAGCAGCCCCCGACAGGGAAGAGGAGAGACCCAGTACTTC. The V and J genes are TRBV7-3 and TRBJ2-5; TRBD1 matches 7 bases. With 5 bases clipped from V and 4 bases from J, the junction kept 10 bases outside the gene matches. This CDR3 contains 15 residues. Germline V gene data show CDR1 as SGHTA and CDR2 as FQGTGA.

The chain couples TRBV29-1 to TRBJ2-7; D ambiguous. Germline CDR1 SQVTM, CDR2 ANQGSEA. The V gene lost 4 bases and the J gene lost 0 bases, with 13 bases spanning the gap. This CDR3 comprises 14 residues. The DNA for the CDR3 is TGCAGCGTTGGGTTGGTTAAGCTCTCCTACGAGCAGTACTTC. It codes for CSVGLVKLSYEQYF.

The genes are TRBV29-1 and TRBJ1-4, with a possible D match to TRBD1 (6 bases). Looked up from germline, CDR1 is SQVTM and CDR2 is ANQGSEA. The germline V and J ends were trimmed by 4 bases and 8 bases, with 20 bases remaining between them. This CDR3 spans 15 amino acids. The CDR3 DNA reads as TGCAGCGTTGTGGATATAGGGGGTGGAAACGAAAAACTGTTTTTT. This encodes CSVVDIGGGNEKLFF.

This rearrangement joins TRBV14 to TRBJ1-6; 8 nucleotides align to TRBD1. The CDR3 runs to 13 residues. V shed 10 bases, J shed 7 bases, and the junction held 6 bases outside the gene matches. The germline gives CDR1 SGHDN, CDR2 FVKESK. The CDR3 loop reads CATRTGMNSPLHF. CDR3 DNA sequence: TGTGCCACCAGGACAGGGATGAATTCACCCCTCCACTTT.

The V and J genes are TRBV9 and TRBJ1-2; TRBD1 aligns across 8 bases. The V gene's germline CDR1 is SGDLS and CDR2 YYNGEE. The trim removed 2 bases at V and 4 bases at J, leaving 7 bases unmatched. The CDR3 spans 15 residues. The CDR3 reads CASSVATGESYGYTF. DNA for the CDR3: TGTGCCAGCAGCGTCGCGACAGGGGAAAGCTATGGCTACACCTTC.

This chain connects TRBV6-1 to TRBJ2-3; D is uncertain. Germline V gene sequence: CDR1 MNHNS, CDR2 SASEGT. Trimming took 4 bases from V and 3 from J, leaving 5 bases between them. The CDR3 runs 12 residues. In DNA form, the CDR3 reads TGTGCCAGCAGTGCTCAGACAGATACGCAGTATTTT. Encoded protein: CASSAQTDTQYF.

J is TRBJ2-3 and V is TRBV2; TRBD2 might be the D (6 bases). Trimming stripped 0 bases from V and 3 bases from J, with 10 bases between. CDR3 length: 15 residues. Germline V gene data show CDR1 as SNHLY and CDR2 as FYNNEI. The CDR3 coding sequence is TGTGCCAGCAGTGAAGCCGGCCGGGGGACAGATACGCAGTATTTT. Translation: CASSEAGRGTDTQYF.

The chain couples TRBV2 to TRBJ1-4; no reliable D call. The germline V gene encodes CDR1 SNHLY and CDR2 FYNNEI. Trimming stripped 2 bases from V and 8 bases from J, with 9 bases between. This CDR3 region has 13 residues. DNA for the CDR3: TGTGCCAGCAGTGAACAGGAAGGAGAAAAACTGTTTTTT. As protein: CASSEQEGEKLFF.

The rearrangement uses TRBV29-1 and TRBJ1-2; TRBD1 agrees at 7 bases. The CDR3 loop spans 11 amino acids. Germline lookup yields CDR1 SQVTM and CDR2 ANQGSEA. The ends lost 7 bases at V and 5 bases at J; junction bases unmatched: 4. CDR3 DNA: TGCAGCGCGGCAGGGGGATATGGCTACACCTTC. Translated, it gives CSAAGGYGYTF.

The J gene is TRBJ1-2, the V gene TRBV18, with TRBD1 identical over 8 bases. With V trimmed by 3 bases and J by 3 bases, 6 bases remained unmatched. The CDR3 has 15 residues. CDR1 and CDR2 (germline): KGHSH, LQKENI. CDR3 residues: CASSPDRDRYYGYTF. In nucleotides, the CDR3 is TGTGCCAGCTCACCGGACCGGGACAGGTACTATGGCTACACCTTC.

CDR3 coding DNA: TGCGCCAGCAGCTTGGCCGACTGGGGAGCGGTTGGAGGAGCTTTCTTT. Translating it yields CASSLADWGAVGGAFF. The J gene is TRBJ1-1, the V gene TRBV5-1; D is ambiguous. The germline V gene has CDR1 SGHRS and CDR2 YFSETQ. Trimming took 0 bases from V and 10 from J, leaving 22 bases between them. The CDR3 loop spans 16 amino acids.

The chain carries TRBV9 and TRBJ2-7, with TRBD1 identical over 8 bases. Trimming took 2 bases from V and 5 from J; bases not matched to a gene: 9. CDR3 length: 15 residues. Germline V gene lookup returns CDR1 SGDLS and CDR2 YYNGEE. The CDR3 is CASSVYRGTLHEQYF. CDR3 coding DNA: TGTGCCAGCAGCGTTTACAGGGGGACGTTACACGAGCAGTACTTC.

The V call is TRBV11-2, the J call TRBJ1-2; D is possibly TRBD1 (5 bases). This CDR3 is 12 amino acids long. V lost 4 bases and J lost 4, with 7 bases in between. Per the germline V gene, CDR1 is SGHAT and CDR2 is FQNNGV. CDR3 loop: CASSSGPYGYTF. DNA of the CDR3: TGTGCCAGCAGCTCAGGGCCCTATGGCTACACCTTC.

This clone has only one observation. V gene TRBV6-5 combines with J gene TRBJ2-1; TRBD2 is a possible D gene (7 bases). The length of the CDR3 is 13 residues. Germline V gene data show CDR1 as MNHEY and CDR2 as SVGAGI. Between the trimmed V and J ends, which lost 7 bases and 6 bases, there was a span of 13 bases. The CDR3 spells CASKRRGPNEQFF. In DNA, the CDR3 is TGTGCCAGCAAACGGCGGGGGCCCAATGAGCAGTTCTTC.

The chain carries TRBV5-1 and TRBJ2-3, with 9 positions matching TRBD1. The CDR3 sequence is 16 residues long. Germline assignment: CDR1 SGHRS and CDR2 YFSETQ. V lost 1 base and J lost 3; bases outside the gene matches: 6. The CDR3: CASSLSTGGRTDTQYF. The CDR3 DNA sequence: TGCGCCAGCAGCTTGTCTACAGGGGGCCGAACAGATACGCAGTATTTT. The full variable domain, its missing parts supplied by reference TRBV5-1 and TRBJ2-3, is KAGVTQTPRYLIKTRGQQVTLSCSPISGHRSVSWYQQTPGQGLQFLFEYFSETQRNKGNFPGRFSGRQFSNSRSEMNVSTLELGDSALYLCASSLSTGGRTDTQYFGPGTRLTVL.

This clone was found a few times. The CDR3 DNA reads as TGCGCCAGCAGCCGCCGGGACACAGATAATTCACCCCTCCACTTT. It is translated as CASSRRDTDNSPLHF. This chain uses TRBV5-1 with TRBJ1-6; D possibly corresponds to TRBD1 (6 bases). Deletions cut 4 bases from V and 5 bases from J, with 13 bases between. The germline CDR1 and CDR2 sequences are SGHRS and YFSETQ. The CDR3 extends over 15 amino acids. The full variable domain, its missing parts supplied by reference TRBV5-1 and TRBJ1-6, is KAGVTQTPRYLIKTRGQQVTLSCSPISGHRSVSWYQQTPGQGLQFLFEYFSETQRNKGNFPGRFSGRQFSNSRSEMNVSTLELGDSALYLCASSRRDTDNSPLHFGNGTRLTVT.

The CDR3 coding sequence is TGTGCCAGCAGCTTAAGAGGGACAGGGGGCAATCAGCCCCAGCATTTT. Residues: CASSLRGTGGNQPQHF. The chain is built from TRBV7-3 and TRBJ1-5; 10 bases agree with TRBD1. V lost 1 base and J lost 2; bases outside the gene matches: 2. CDR1 and CDR2 from the germline V gene are SGHTA and FQGTGA. This CDR3 contains 16 residues.

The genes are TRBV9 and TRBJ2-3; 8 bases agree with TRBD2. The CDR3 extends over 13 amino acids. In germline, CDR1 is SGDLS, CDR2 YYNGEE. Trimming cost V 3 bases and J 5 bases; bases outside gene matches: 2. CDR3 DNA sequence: TGTGCCAGCAGCGCGGGGGGGCAAGATACGCAGTATTTT. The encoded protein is CASSAGGQDTQYF.

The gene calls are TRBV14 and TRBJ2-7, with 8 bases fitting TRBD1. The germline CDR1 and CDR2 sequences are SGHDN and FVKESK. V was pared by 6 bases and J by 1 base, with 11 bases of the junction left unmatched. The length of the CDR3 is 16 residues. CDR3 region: CASSYDRGLRSYEQYF. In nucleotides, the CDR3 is TGTGCCAGCAGTTACGACAGGGGATTACGGTCCTACGAGCAGTACTTC. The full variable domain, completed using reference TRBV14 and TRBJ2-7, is EAGVTQFPSHSVIEKGQTVTLRCDPISGHDNLYWYRRVMGKEIKFLLHFVKESKQDESGMPNNRFLAERTGGTYSTLKVQPAELEDSGVYFCASSYDRGLRSYEQYFGPGTRLTVT.

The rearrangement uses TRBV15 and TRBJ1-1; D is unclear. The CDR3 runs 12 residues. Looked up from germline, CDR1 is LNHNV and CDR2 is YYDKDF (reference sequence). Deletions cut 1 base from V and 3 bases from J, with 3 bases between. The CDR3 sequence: CATSRVYTEAFF. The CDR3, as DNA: TGTGCCACCAGCAGAGTATACACTGAAGCTTTCTTT.

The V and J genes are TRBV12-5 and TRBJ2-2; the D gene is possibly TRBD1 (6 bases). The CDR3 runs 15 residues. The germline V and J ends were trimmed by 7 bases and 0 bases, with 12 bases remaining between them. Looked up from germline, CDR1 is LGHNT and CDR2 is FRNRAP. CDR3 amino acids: CASAPGHTNTGELFF. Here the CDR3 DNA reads TGTGCTAGTGCCCCGGGACACACGAACACCGGGGAGCTGTTTTTT.

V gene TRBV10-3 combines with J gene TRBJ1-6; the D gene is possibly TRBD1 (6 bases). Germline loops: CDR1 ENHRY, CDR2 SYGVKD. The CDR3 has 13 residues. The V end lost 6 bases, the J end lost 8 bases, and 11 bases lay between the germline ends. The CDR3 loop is CAIRETGDSPLHF. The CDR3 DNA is TGTGCCATCAGGGAGACAGGCGATTCACCCCTCCACTTT.

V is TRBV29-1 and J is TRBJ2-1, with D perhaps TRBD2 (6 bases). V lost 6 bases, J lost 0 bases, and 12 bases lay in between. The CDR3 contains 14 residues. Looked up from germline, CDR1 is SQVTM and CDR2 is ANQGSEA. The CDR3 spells CSVLLASSYNEQFF. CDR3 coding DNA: TGCAGCGTCTTACTAGCCAGCTCCTACAATGAGCAGTTCTTC.

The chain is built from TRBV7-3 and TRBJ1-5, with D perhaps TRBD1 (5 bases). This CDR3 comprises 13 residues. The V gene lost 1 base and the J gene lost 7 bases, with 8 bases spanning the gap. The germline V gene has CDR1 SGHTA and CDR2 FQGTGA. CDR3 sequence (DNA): TGTGCCAGCAGCTTAAGGTGGGGCCAGCCCCAGCATTTT. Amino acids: CASSLRWGQPQHF. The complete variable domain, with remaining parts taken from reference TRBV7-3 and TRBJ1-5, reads GAGVSQTPSNKVTEKGKYVELRCDPISGHTALYWYRQSLGQGPEFLIYFQGTGAADDSGLPNDRFFAVRPEGSVSTLKIQRTERGDSAVYLCASSLRWGQPQHFGDGTRLSIL.

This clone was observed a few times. DNA for the CDR3: TGCGCCAGCAGCCAAGGACTCGCTGGAAACACCATATATTTT. Protein product: CASSQGLAGNTIYF. This chain connects TRBV4-1 to TRBJ1-3; D ambiguous. Germline-derived CDR1 and CDR2 are MGHRA and YSYEKL. The CDR3 length is 14 residues. The germline V and J ends were trimmed by 1 base and 2 bases, with 6 bases remaining between them.